Below, 28 T cell receptor beta chains from the same sample are listed, as sequenced in a study of radiation and T cells in renal cell carcinoma. As to time point: blood 4 weeks post-SBRT, at nephrectomy. The treatment was: 15 Gy SBRT to primary tumor, nephrectomy 4 weeks later. TCRdb keeps only in-frame clones here, not all; method: immunoSEQ multiplex PCR. The sample lists 120,000 to 150,000 clones; about 86% were seen once. The source was blood, collected from a patient whose treatment included radiotherapy and nephrectomy. Receptors originate from a woman aged 45 to 65 with renal cell carcinoma.

This chain joins TRBV19 and TRBJ1-5, with a tentative D call TRBD1 (5 bases). Germline V CDR1 and CDR2: LNHDA, SQIVND (reference sequence). With 4 bases removed from V and 1 base from J, the gap between germline ends came to 11 bases. This CDR3 has 15 residues. The CDR3 coding sequence is TGTGCCAGTAGTACCCCGGGGGAGAGCAATCAGCCCCAGCATTTT. Its translation is CASSTPGESNQPQHF. Drawing the rest from reference TRBV19 and TRBJ1-5, the complete variable domain is DGGITQSPKYLFRKEGQNVTLSCEQNLNHDAMYWYRQDPGQGLRLIYYSQIVNDFQKGDIAEGYSVSREKKESFPLTVTSAQKNPTAFYLCASSTPGESNQPQHFGDGTRLSIL.

V and J are TRBV7-2 and TRBJ2-7; no clear D gene. The CDR3 contains 13 residues. V was shortened by 1 base and J by 4 bases, with 8 bases between the two germline ends. Germline values: CDR1 SGHTA, CDR2 FQGNSA. CDR3 nucleotides: TGTGCCAGCAGCTTAGGGTCAGGATACGAGCAGTACTTC. It specifies CASSLGSGYEQYF. The variable domain in full, completed from reference TRBV7-2 and TRBJ2-7, reads GAGVSQSPSNKVTEKGKDVELRCDPISGHTALYWYRQSLGQGLEFLIYFQGNSAPDKSGLPSDRFSAERTGGSVSTLTIQRTQQEDSAVYLCASSLGSGYEQYFGPGTRLTVT.

This clone has a single count. The CDR3 loop is CASSLEAGTEGTQYF. The CDR3 DNA sequence: TGCGCCAGCAGCTTGGAGGCGGGCACAGAAGGTACGCAGTATTTT. The rearrangement uses TRBV5-1 and TRBJ2-3; TRBD2 is a possible D gene (5 bases). The CDR3 contains 15 residues. In germline, CDR1 is SGHRS, CDR2 YFSETQ. Trimming took 0 bases from V and 8 from J, leaving 16 bases between them.

This chain joins TRBV14 and TRBJ1-1; no firm D call. The ends were cut back, 0 bases at V and 10 bases at J, with 12 bases in the middle. The CDR3 has 13 amino acids. The germline V gene has CDR1 SGHDN and CDR2 FVKESK. In nucleotides, the CDR3 is TGTGCCAGCAGCCAAGATCATCGGATAGCAGCTTTCTTT. It codes for CASSQDHRIAAFF.

The chain carries TRBV28 and TRBJ1-3; D unclear. Trimming removed 4 bases from V and 0 bases from J, with 13 bases in between. Per the germline V gene, CDR1 is MDHEN and CDR2 is SYDVKM. This CDR3 spans 16 amino acids. As DNA, the CDR3 is TGTGCCAGCAGTTGGGGATCCAAACACTCTGGAAACACCATATATTTT. Protein: CASSWGSKHSGNTIYF. Using reference TRBV28 and TRBJ1-3 for the parts outside the CDR3, the full variable domain is DVKVTQSSRYLVKRTGEKVFLECVQDMDHENMFWYRQDPGLGLRLIYFSYDVKMKEKGDIPEGYSVSREKKERFSLILESASTNQTSMYLCASSWGSKHSGNTIYFGEGSWLTVV.

The rearrangement links TRBV27 to TRBJ2-3; tentative D call: TRBD2 (6 bases). The V end lost 5 bases, the J end lost 1 base, and 10 bases lay between the germline ends. Germline CDR1 reads MNHEY; CDR2 reads SMNVEV (reference sequence). The CDR3 is 14 amino acids. CDR3 bases: TGTGCCAGCAGTACCGGGAGTGGCACAGATACGCAGTATTTT. Amino acid sequence: CASSTGSGTDTQYF.

The chain has TRBV6-5 and TRBJ2-7, with D uncertain. This CDR3 has 12 residues. The V gene lost 6 bases and the J gene lost 3 bases, with 9 bases spanning the gap. The germline gives CDR1 MNHEY, CDR2 SVGAGI. CDR3 in DNA: TGTGCCAGCAGCGACAACTACTACGAGCAGTACTTC. This sequence encodes CASSDNYYEQYF.

The V call is TRBV6-4, the J call TRBJ2-3; D not certain. V lost 6 bases and J lost 2, with 9 bases in between. Germline CDR1 reads MRHNA; CDR2 reads SNTAGT. The CDR3 extends over 13 amino acids. CDR3 region: CASSADFTDTQYF. DNA of the CDR3: TGTGCCAGCAGCGCTGACTTCACAGATACGCAGTATTTT.

The chain uses TRBV5-5 and TRBJ1-2, with D unclear. Germline-derived CDR1 and CDR2 are SGHKS and YYEKEE (reference sequence). Trimming cost V 1 base and J 4 bases, with 11 bases left between them. There are 14 residues in the CDR3. CDR3 sequence reads: CASSLIGISYGYTF. CDR3 DNA: TGTGCCAGCAGCTTGATAGGGATTTCCTATGGCTACACCTTC.

The CDR3 nucleotides are TGTGCCATCAGTGAGATTGGGCAGGGACCCTATGGCTACACCTTC. This sequence encodes CAISEIGQGPYGYTF. V gene TRBV10-3 combines with J gene TRBJ1-2; D may be TRBD1 (5 bases). This CDR3 is built from 15 residues. Germline CDR1 ENHRY, CDR2 SYGVKD. Trimming took 2 bases from V and 4 from J, leaving 14 bases between them.

This clone appeared once. The rearrangement joins TRBV10-3 to TRBJ2-3; 10 nucleotides line up with TRBD1. Per the germline V gene, CDR1 is ENHRY and CDR2 is SYGVKD. The CDR3 sequence is 16 residues long. V shed 3 bases, J shed 5 bases, and the junction held 8 bases outside the gene matches. The CDR3 nucleotides are TGTGCCATCAGTGACCGCGACAGGGGGCTGGGAGATACGCAGTATTTT. This translates into CAISDRDRGLGDTQYF.

DNA of the CDR3: TGTGCCAGCAGCCCGTCCCTCGGCGGAAGCACAGATACGCAGTATTTT. It translates to CASSPSLGGSTDTQYF. V is TRBV9 and J is TRBJ2-3, with D hard to call. Germline loops: CDR1 SGDLS, CDR2 YYNGEE. V dropped 4 bases and J dropped 0 bases, with 15 bases sitting between them. The CDR3 runs 16 residues.

This clone was counted once. The gene calls are TRBV9 and TRBJ2-2, with 12 bases fitting TRBD2. V lost 4 bases to trimming and J lost 4 bases; unmatched junction nucleotides: 5. The CDR3 covers 16 residues. Germline CDR1 SGDLS, CDR2 YYNGEE. The CDR3 DNA reads TGTGCCAGCAGCTCAGGACTAGCGGGAAGCACCGGGGAGCTGTTTTTT. Protein sequence: CASSSGLAGSTGELFF. Using reference TRBV9 and TRBJ2-2 for the parts outside the CDR3, the full variable domain is DSGVTQTPKHLITATGQRVTLRCSPRSGDLSVYWYQQSLDQGLQFLIQYYNGEERAKGNILERFSAQQFPDLHSELNLSSLELGDSALYFCASSSGLAGSTGELFFGEGSRLTVL.

V gene TRBV30 combines with J gene TRBJ1-5; TRBD1 is a possible D gene (5 bases). CDR3 size: 15 residues. Germline assignment: CDR1 GTSNPN and CDR2 SVGIG (reference sequence). V was cut by 0 bases and J by 6 bases, with 15 bases left in between. The CDR3 bases are TGTGCCTGGAGTGTAACAGGCTCGGGCAGTCAGCCCCAGCATTTT. This translates into CAWSVTGSGSQPQHF. The full variable domain, with the rest looked up from reference TRBV30 and TRBJ1-5, is SQTIHQWPATLVQPVGSPLSLECTVEGTSNPNLYWYRQAAGRGLQLLFYSVGIGQISSEVPQNLSASRPQDRQFILSSKKLLLSDSGFYLCAWSVTGSGSQPQHFGDGTRLSIL.

The rearrangement links TRBV7-3 to TRBJ1-1; TRBD1 matches 7 bases. The germline gives CDR1 SGHTA, CDR2 FQGTGA. Trimming removed 4 bases from V and 1 base from J; junction bases left unmatched: 0. This CDR3 contains 13 residues. The CDR3 loop reads CASSSGGNTEAFF. CDR3 sequence (DNA): TGTGCCAGCAGCTCAGGGGGGAACACTGAAGCTTTCTTT.

The J gene is TRBJ2-1, the V gene TRBV6-5, with 7 bases identical to TRBD1. The CDR3 loop spans 15 amino acids. The V segment lost 5 bases and the J segment 5 bases; nucleotides outside the gene matches: 9. Germline assignment: CDR1 MNHEY and CDR2 SVGAGI. In DNA form, the CDR3 reads TGTGCCAGCAGTCCCCGAACGGACAGGAACAATGAGCAGTTCTTC. It specifies CASSPRTDRNNEQFF.

This clone was seen just once. The chain joins TRBV27 to TRBJ2-3, with D possibly being TRBD1 (6 bases). Germline CDR1 is MNHEY and CDR2 is SMNVEV (reference sequence). V was cut by 2 bases and J by 4 bases, with 22 bases left in between. The CDR3 runs to 18 residues. The CDR3 here is CASSLGQGLIPGADTQYF. The CDR3, as DNA: TGTGCCAGCAGTTTAGGGCAGGGGCTTATCCCCGGGGCAGATACGCAGTATTTT.

The count of this clone is one. The rearrangement joins TRBV4-1 to TRBJ2-1; TRBD2 aligns across 13 bases. The trim removed 0 bases at V and 12 bases at J, leaving 8 bases unmatched. Germline CDR1 and CDR2: MGHRA and YSYEKL. The CDR3 is made up of 16 amino acids. The CDR3 DNA sequence: TGCGCCAGCAGCCAAGAGAGAACTAGCGGGAGGGCCGCGCAGTTCTTC. The encoded protein is CASSQERTSGRAAQFF.

The CDR3 bases are TGTGCCAGCAGTGCTAACTATGGCTACACCTTC. This codes for CASSANYGYTF. The genes are TRBV25-1 and TRBJ1-2, with no clear D. Between the trimmed V and J ends, which lost 4 bases and 0 bases, there was a span of 0 bases. Germline V gene lookup returns CDR1 MGHDK and CDR2 SYGVNS. The CDR3 runs to 11 residues.

This clone has just a few counts. V and J are TRBV5-5 and TRBJ1-4; the D is unclear. CDR1 is SGHKS and CDR2 is YYEKEE in the germline V gene (reference sequence). This CDR3 comprises 15 residues. Trimming shortened V by 7 bases and J by 0 bases, and 13 bases separated the two germline ends. CDR3 DNA: TGTGCCAGCGGCCTCGGCGTTGCAACTAATGAAAAACTGTTTTTT. Its translation is CASGLGVATNEKLFF.

The chain couples TRBV6-5 to TRBJ2-7; D not resolved. V lost 0 bases and J lost 7, with 4 bases in between. The CDR3 length is 11 residues. Germline CDR1 is MNHEY and CDR2 is SVGAGI. CDR3 bases: TGTGCCAGCAGTTACTCGGGTGAGCAGTACTTC. Translation gives CASSYSGEQYF.

With respect to this clone: This sample also contains other DNA sequences that code for the same CDR3. The chain employs TRBV11-2 and TRBJ2-7; no reliable D call. Germline-derived CDR1 and CDR2 are SGHAT and FQNNGV. This CDR3 is 11 amino acids long. Trimming cost V 5 bases and J 4 bases, with 6 bases left between them. The CDR3 sequence is CASSLAYEQYF. DNA for the CDR3: TGTGCCAGCAGCCTGGCTTACGAGCAGTACTTC.

The genes are TRBV6-6 and TRBJ2-7; D is possibly TRBD1 (6 bases). CDR1 and CDR2 (germline): MNHNY, SVGAGI (reference sequence). The CDR3 length is 13 residues. V gave up 6 bases and J gave up 3 bases, with 12 bases separating them. The CDR3 here is CASRIGQSYEQYF. The CDR3 DNA reads TGTGCCAGCAGGATAGGACAGAGCTACGAGCAGTACTTC.

This rearrangement joins TRBV23-1 to TRBJ2-3, with TRBD2 matching 12 bases. TRBV23-1 is filed as an ORF, its function uncertain. J lost 7 bases, V lost 4 bases, and 21 bases had no gene match. CDR3 length: 20 residues. The CDR3 spells CASSRGRRRLAGAPPNTQYF. CDR3 sequence (DNA): TGCGCCAGCAGTCGGGGCAGGAGAAGACTAGCGGGAGCCCCCCCAAATACGCAGTATTTT.

This chain connects TRBV4-1 to TRBJ2-3; perhaps TRBD1 as D (6 bases). The CDR3 loop spans 16 amino acids. CDR1 is MGHRA and CDR2 is YSYEKL in the germline V gene. Trimming took 1 base from V and 5 from J, leaving 16 bases between them. Here the CDR3 reads CASSQVWAGERDTQYF. The CDR3 nucleotides read TGCGCCAGCAGCCAAGTGTGGGCAGGGGAGAGAGATACGCAGTATTTT.

The chain is built from TRBV28 and TRBJ2-3; D is ambiguous. Per the germline V gene, CDR1 is MDHEN and CDR2 is SYDVKM. The CDR3 runs 14 residues. V was shortened by 6 bases and J by 5 bases, with 15 bases between the two germline ends. As DNA, the CDR3 is TGTGCCAGCAGGCGTCCCGGGCTCCTAGATACGCAGTATTTT. It encodes CASRRPGLLDTQYF.

The chain joins TRBV19 to TRBJ2-5; D is unclear. V was clipped by 1 base and J by 2 bases, with 5 bases between them. There are 13 residues in the CDR3. Germline CDR1 is LNHDA and CDR2 is SQIVND (reference sequence). CDR3: CASSIGQQETQYF. As DNA, the CDR3 is TGTGCCAGTAGTATAGGCCAGCAAGAGACCCAGTACTTC.

This chain uses TRBV5-6 with TRBJ2-5, with TRBD2 identical over 7 bases. This CDR3 is 16 amino acids long. CDR1 and CDR2 (germline): SGHDT, YYEEEE. V trimming: 1 base; J trimming: 2 bases; junction bases outside the gene matches: 8. CDR3 sequence reads: CASSLYAGELQETQYF. The CDR3, as DNA: TGTGCCAGCAGCTTGTACGCGGGGGAATTGCAAGAGACCCAGTACTTC.